The rows below give T cell receptor beta chains drawn from one sample of a study of blood T cell repertoires in COVID-19. The protocol was immunoSEQ multiplex PCR, while the TCRdb copy is restricted to in-frame clones and leaves out a portion. The profile shows 150,000 to 200,000 clones, 70% to 90% of them singletons. The sequenced sample consisted of peripheral blood. The source of these receptors is a man aged 60 to 75 with acute or convalescent COVID-19. CDR3s include the opening cysteine and the closing phenylalanine or tryptophan. A D gene is named only where the DNA matches it firmly. Expanded clones get a size class; other rows say once, few or many, or leave the size out.

d_call: .; v_call: TRBV30; clone_size: many; j_call: TRBJ2-7; cdr3_nt: TGTGCCTGGATGGAGGGGTACGAGCAGTACTTC; cdr3_aa: CAWMEGYEQYF
d_call: .; v_call: TRBV21-1; clone_size: .; j_call: TRBJ1-1; cdr3_nt: TGTGCCAGCAGCAAAGAGGGACAGAGGAACACTGAAGCTTTCTTT; cdr3_aa: CASSKEGQRNTEAFF
d_call: .; v_call: TRBV5-6; clone_size: .; j_call: TRBJ1-2; cdr3_nt: TGTGCCAGCAGCTCGGGATCCAACTATGGCTACACCTTC; cdr3_aa: CASSSGSNYGYTF
d_call: TRBD2; v_call: TRBV3-1/TRBV3-2; clone_size: .; j_call: TRBJ2-7; cdr3_nt: TGTGCCAGCAGCCACGGGCCAGCGGGACTCCCCTACGAGCAGTACTTC; cdr3_aa: CASSHGPAGLPYEQYF
d_call: .; v_call: TRBV27; clone_size: few; j_call: TRBJ2-2; cdr3_nt: TGTGCCAGCAGCCCCATAGTGAACACCGGGGAGCTGTTTTTT; cdr3_aa: CASSPIVNTGELFF
d_call: TRBD1; v_call: TRBV11-2; clone_size: .; j_call: TRBJ2-2; cdr3_nt: TGTGCCAGCACCCGAAGGGGGCAGGTTAACACCGGGGAGCTGTTTTTT; cdr3_aa: CASTRRGQVNTGELFF
d_call: TRBD2; v_call: TRBV5-1; clone_size: .; j_call: TRBJ2-3; cdr3_nt: TGCGCCAGCAGCCCGTCTAGCGGCCACACAGATACGCAGTATTTT; cdr3_aa: CASSPSSGHTDTQYF
d_call: TRBD2; v_call: TRBV5-1; clone_size: once; j_call: TRBJ2-2; cdr3_nt: TGCGCCAGCAGCTTGGTCCCTCGGGCTAGCGGGAGGCCCAGCACCGGGGAGCTGTTTTTT; cdr3_aa: CASSLVPRASGRPSTGELFF
d_call: .; v_call: TRBV4-1; clone_size: .; j_call: TRBJ1-5; cdr3_nt: TGCGCCAGCAGCCAAGCCGGAAGGGGTGGTCAGCCCCAGCATTTT; cdr3_aa: CASSQAGRGGQPQHF
d_call: .; v_call: TRBV3-1/TRBV3-2; clone_size: .; j_call: TRBJ1-2; cdr3_nt: TGTGCCAGCAGCCCCAGGGGTGGGCTGGGGTATGGCTACACCTTC; cdr3_aa: CASSPRGGLGYGYTF
d_call: .; v_call: TRBV12-3/TRBV12-4; clone_size: .; j_call: TRBJ2-7; cdr3_nt: TGTGCCAGCAGCCAGGGAAGGGGATACGAGCAGTACTTC; cdr3_aa: CASSQGRGYEQYF
d_call: TRBD1; v_call: TRBV10-1; clone_size: .; j_call: TRBJ1-1; cdr3_nt: TGCGCCAGCAGTTTAACAGGGGAAGTCACTGAAGCTTTCTTT; cdr3_aa: CASSLTGEVTEAFF
d_call: TRBD2; v_call: TRBV28; clone_size: .; j_call: TRBJ2-1; cdr3_nt: TGTGCCAGCATGACAGCGGGAGGCTACAATGAGCAGTTCTTC; cdr3_aa: CASMTAGGYNEQFF
d_call: .; v_call: TRBV14; clone_size: .; j_call: TRBJ1-1; cdr3_nt: TGTGCCAGCAGCCAACAGACACGTAATGAAGCTTTCTTT; cdr3_aa: CASSQQTRNEAFF
d_call: .; v_call: TRBV19; clone_size: few; j_call: TRBJ1-1; cdr3_nt: TGTGCCAGTAGTATAGCTGGCACCACTGAAGCTTTCTTT; cdr3_aa: CASSIAGTTEAFF
d_call: .; v_call: TRBV5-4; clone_size: once; j_call: TRBJ2-3; cdr3_nt: TGTGCCAGCAGCCCCCTCCGGGGGATTGAGGATACGCAGTATTTT; cdr3_aa: CASSPLRGIEDTQYF
d_call: TRBD2; v_call: TRBV2; clone_size: .; j_call: TRBJ2-5; cdr3_nt: TGTGCCAGCAGTGAGCGTTCAGCGGGACAGACCCAGTACTTC; cdr3_aa: CASSERSAGQTQYF
d_call: .; v_call: TRBV11-3; clone_size: .; j_call: TRBJ2-1; cdr3_nt: TGTGCCAGCAGCTCAGGAGGATCACAAGACAATGAGCAGTTCTTC; cdr3_aa: CASSSGGSQDNEQFF
d_call: TRBD1; v_call: TRBV30; clone_size: once; j_call: TRBJ2-7; cdr3_nt: TGTGCCGGGGGACAGGGTTTTTACGAGCAGTACTTC; cdr3_aa: CAGGQGFYEQYF
d_call: TRBD1; v_call: TRBV29-1; clone_size: .; j_call: TRBJ1-1; cdr3_nt: TGCAGCGTGGGACAGGGGGCAGGAGGCGCTTTCTTT; cdr3_aa: CSVGQGAGGAFF
d_call: TRBD2; v_call: TRBV28; clone_size: .; j_call: TRBJ2-1; cdr3_nt: TGTGCCAGCAGTTTTTCGGCTAGCGGGAGGGTAGATGAGCAGTTCTTC; cdr3_aa: CASSFSASGRVDEQFF
d_call: TRBD1; v_call: TRBV19; clone_size: .; j_call: TRBJ1-1; cdr3_nt: TGTGCCAGTAGTAGTCGACAGGGAGTCACTGAAGCTTTCTTT; cdr3_aa: CASSSRQGVTEAFF
d_call: .; v_call: TRBV7-9; clone_size: .; j_call: TRBJ1-4; cdr3_nt: TGTGCCAGCAGCTTAGGAGGGACTTCCGATCGGGAAAAACTGTTTTTT; cdr3_aa: CASSLGGTSDREKLFF
d_call: .; v_call: TRBV12-5; clone_size: .; j_call: TRBJ2-2; cdr3_nt: TGTGCTAGTGGTTTGTGGACAGCCGTCAACACCGGGGAGCTGTTTTTT; cdr3_aa: CASGLWTAVNTGELFF
d_call: .; v_call: TRBV15; clone_size: once; j_call: TRBJ1-5; cdr3_nt: TGTGCCACCAGCAGGGGGGGGGCGCCCGACAATCAGCCCCAGCATTTT; cdr3_aa: CATSRGGAPDNQPQHF
d_call: TRBD1; v_call: TRBV6-5; clone_size: .; j_call: TRBJ2-7; cdr3_nt: TGTGCCAGCAGTTACGGAGACAGGGGCTCCTACGAGCAGTACTTC; cdr3_aa: CASSYGDRGSYEQYF
d_call: TRBD1; v_call: TRBV14; clone_size: .; j_call: TRBJ1-4; cdr3_nt: TGTGCCAGCAGCCAAGATTCGGAAGGGACAGAGGAAAAACTGTTTTTT; cdr3_aa: CASSQDSEGTEEKLFF
d_call: .; v_call: TRBV11-2; clone_size: .; j_call: TRBJ2-7; cdr3_nt: TGTGCCAGCAGCCGAGGAGGGCCCCTCTACGAGCAGTACTTC; cdr3_aa: CASSRGGPLYEQYF
d_call: TRBD1; v_call: TRBV18; clone_size: .; j_call: TRBJ2-1; cdr3_nt: TGTGCCAGCTCACCCATGACAGGGACCAATGAGCAGTTCTTC; cdr3_aa: CASSPMTGTNEQFF
d_call: TRBD1; v_call: TRBV7-2; clone_size: .; j_call: TRBJ2-7; cdr3_nt: TGTGCCAGCAGCTACGGACAGGGGCCCTACGAGCAGTACTTC; cdr3_aa: CASSYGQGPYEQYF
d_call: .; v_call: TRBV6-6; clone_size: once; j_call: TRBJ1-3; cdr3_nt: TGTGCCAGTGGAGAGGCTGGAAACACCATATATTTT; cdr3_aa: CASGEAGNTIYF
d_call: TRBD1; v_call: TRBV25-1; clone_size: .; j_call: TRBJ1-6; cdr3_nt: TGTGCCAGCTCACAGGGGGCCGATTCACCCCTCCACTTT; cdr3_aa: CASSQGADSPLHF
d_call: TRBD1; v_call: TRBV7-9; clone_size: .; j_call: TRBJ1-1; cdr3_nt: TGTGCCAGCAGCCAGTCCGGGACAGGGGAAGCTTTCTTT; cdr3_aa: CASSQSGTGEAFF
d_call: TRBD2; v_call: TRBV24-1; clone_size: .; j_call: TRBJ2-3; cdr3_nt: TGTGCCACCAGTGATCCCGAAGCGGGACTAGCGGGGTTCACAGATACGCAGTATTTT; cdr3_aa: CATSDPEAGLAGFTDTQYF
d_call: TRBD1; v_call: TRBV19; clone_size: once; j_call: TRBJ1-5; cdr3_nt: TGTGCCAGCTCATCGACAGGGGAATTCAATCAGCCCCAGCATTTT; cdr3_aa: CASSSTGEFNQPQHF
d_call: TRBD1; v_call: TRBV12-3/TRBV12-4; clone_size: .; j_call: TRBJ1-2; cdr3_nt: TGTGCCAGCAGTATGACAGGGAACTATGGCTACACCTTC; cdr3_aa: CASSMTGNYGYTF